Listed below are T cell receptor beta chains from one sample, sequenced in a study of CD8+CD57+ T cells in acquired aplastic anemia. Each CDR3 protein is one row after TCRdb ran MiXCR on the reads. The table records 40,000 to 50,000 distinct CDR3 sequences, about three quarters of them present only once. The specimen sequenced was sorted CD4+, CD8+, or CD8+CD57+ T cells (not recorded which) from PBMCs. These receptors were collected from a human donor in good health, serving as a control. Each CDR3 is given with its conserved first and last residue. Each record gives: J gene, clone size, D gene, V gene, CDR3 protein. The D gene is left open where the match is weak. Only some rows state a clone size, as once, few, many or a class for expanded clones.

TRBJ2-1 NA TRBD1 TRBV10-3 CAISPSTGLYNEQFF
TRBJ2-3 medium-sized NA TRBV7-3 CASSLTGDTQYF
TRBJ1-3 NA NA TRBV5-1 CASSLGPGDGNTIYF
TRBJ2-7 NA NA TRBV19 CASSSASYEQYF
TRBJ2-7 once NA TRBV9 CASSTGDSLSYEQYF
TRBJ1-1 NA NA TRBV7-8 CASRWGGSEAFF
TRBJ1-2 NA TRBD1 TRBV7-8 CASSLARQGTNGYTF
TRBJ1-1 many NA TRBV29-1 CSVASFGGQTEAFF
TRBJ1-1 NA NA TRBV2 CASSSDMNTEASF
TRBJ2-5 NA TRBD2 TRBV10-2 CASSGGLQQETQYF
TRBJ2-7 NA NA TRBV10-3 CAIRISGVYEQYF
TRBJ2-5 once NA TRBV7-3 CASSFSGQETQYF
TRBJ1-2 NA NA TRBV29-1 CSVEYNYGYGYTF
TRBJ2-3 NA NA TRBV9 CASSVRAALDTQYF
TRBJ2-1 NA NA TRBV10-3 CAISEGLLEDNEQFF
TRBJ2-1 NA NA TRBV15 CATSRGSDSSYNEQFF
TRBJ2-1 NA NA TRBV12-3/TRBV12-4 CASSRNRRTQDYNEQFF
TRBJ1-1 NA NA TRBV5-1 CASSHGQPDTEAFF
TRBJ2-7 NA NA TRBV7-2 CASSKRPYEQYF
TRBJ1-2 NA NA TRBV29-1 CSVEDRHSGEYGYTF
TRBJ2-7 NA TRBD1 TRBV2 CASSRDSLGEQYF
TRBJ2-7 NA TRBD2 TRBV25-1 CASSEYGGSGRGGVGWGYEQYF
TRBJ2-1 few TRBD1 TRBV19 CASKVGTGNNEQFF
TRBJ1-4 NA NA TRBV6-1 CASSMTPTNEKLFF
TRBJ2-7 NA TRBD1 TRBV7-6 CASSLDPGQGDHEQYF
TRBJ1-5 NA NA TRBV10-3 CAISESTATSAQHF
TRBJ1-1 NA NA TRBV19 CASSIKRSTEAFF
TRBJ2-7 once NA TRBV7-2 CASSFNNYEQYF
TRBJ1-2 NA TRBD1 TRBV7-8 CASSPRTGGGGYTF
TRBJ1-2 NA TRBD1 TRBV15 CATSRGTGGYGYTF
TRBJ2-1 NA TRBD2 TRBV2 CASSVTASGRANEQFF
TRBJ1-2 NA NA TRBV25-1 CASKAYTANYGYTF
TRBJ2-7 NA NA TRBV7-6 CASSSRTGGAYEQYF
TRBJ2-7 NA NA TRBV19 CASSGPDLGEQYF
TRBJ2-7 NA NA TRBV7-2 CASSLEGWAYEQYF
TRBJ2-3 once NA TRBV24-1 CATSDPTGSDAQYF
TRBJ2-7 NA TRBD1 TRBV19 CASSTGGYEQYF
TRBJ1-4 NA NA TRBV19 CAVGGGNEKLFF
TRBJ2-3 NA NA TRBV24-1 CATGDGASSSTDTQYF
TRBJ1-5 few NA TRBV7-6 CASSLALSGAQPQHF
TRBJ1-1 NA NA TRBV19 CASSIGAVNTEAFF
TRBJ2-3 NA NA TRBV19 CASSPRDERLDTQYF
TRBJ2-7 NA TRBD1 TRBV12-3/TRBV12-4 CASSDRQPVIEQYF
TRBJ1-6 NA TRBD1 TRBV20-1 CSAKTGGMENSPLHF
TRBJ2-7 NA NA TRBV14 CASSQETAAYEQYF
TRBJ1-6 NA NA TRBV7-2 CASSVADSSPLHF
TRBJ1-1 few NA TRBV2 CASSGTAGEAFF